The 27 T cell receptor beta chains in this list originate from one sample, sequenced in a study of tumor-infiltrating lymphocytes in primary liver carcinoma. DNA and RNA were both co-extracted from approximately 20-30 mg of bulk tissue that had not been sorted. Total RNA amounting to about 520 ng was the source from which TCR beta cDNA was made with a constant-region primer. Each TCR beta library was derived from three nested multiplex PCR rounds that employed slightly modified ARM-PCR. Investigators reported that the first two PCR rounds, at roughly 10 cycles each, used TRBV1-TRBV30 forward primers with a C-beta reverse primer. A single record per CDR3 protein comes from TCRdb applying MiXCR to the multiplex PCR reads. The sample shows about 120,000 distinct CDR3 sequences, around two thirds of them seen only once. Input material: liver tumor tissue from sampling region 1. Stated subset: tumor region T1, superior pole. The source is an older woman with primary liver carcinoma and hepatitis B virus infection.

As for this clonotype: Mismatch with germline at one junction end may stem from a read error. The CDR3 region is CASGQDQGASGNTIYF. CDR3 DNA sequence: TGTGCCAGCGGCCAAGATCAGGGGGCCTCTGGAAACACCATATATTTT. The chain joins TRBV14 to TRBJ1-3; 8 bases fit TRBD1. The CDR3 consists of 16 residues. From germline, CDR1 is SGHDN and CDR2 FVKESK.

CDR3 protein: CASSWRLVGGPGDGQFF. CDR3 sequence (DNA): TGTGCCAGCAGCTGGAGATTAGTGGGAGGGCCGGGGGATGGGCAGTTCTTC. The chain couples TRBV11-2 to TRBJ2-1, with 7 bases lining up with TRBD2. The CDR3 has 17 residues. V shed 4 bases, J shed 12 bases, and the junction held 21 bases outside the gene matches. In germline, CDR1 is SGHAT, CDR2 FQNNGV.

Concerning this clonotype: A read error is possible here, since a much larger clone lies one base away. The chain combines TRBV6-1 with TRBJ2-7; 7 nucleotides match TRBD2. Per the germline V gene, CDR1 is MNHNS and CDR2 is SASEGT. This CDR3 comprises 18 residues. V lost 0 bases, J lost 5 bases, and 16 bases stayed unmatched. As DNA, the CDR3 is TGTGCCAGCAGTGAAGCTCGCCTAGCGGAAGTAATCCTTGACGAGCAGTACTTC. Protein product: CASSEARLAEVILDEQYF.

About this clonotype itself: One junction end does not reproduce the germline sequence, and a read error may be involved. In DNA form, the CDR3 reads TGCGTCAGCAGCTTGACTAGCGGGAATGAGCAGTTCTTC. This gives the protein CVSSLTSGNEQFF. The rearrangement uses TRBV5-1 and TRBJ2-1; TRBD2 agrees at 10 bases. Germline V gene lookup returns CDR1 SGHRS and CDR2 YFSETQ. This CDR3 has 13 amino acids.

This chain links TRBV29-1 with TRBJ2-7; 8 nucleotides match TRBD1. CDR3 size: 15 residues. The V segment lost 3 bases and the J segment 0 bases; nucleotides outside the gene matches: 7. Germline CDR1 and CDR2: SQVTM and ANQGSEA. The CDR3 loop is CSVDPGGAGSYEQYF. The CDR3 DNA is TGCAGCGTTGATCCAGGGGGCGCTGGCTCCTACGAGCAGTACTTC.

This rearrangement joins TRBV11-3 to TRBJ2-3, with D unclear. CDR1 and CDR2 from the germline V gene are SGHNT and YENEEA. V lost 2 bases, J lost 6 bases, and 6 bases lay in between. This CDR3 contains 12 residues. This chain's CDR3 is CASSLLRDTQYF. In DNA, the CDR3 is TGTGCCAGCAGCTTACTGAGGGATACGCAGTATTTT.

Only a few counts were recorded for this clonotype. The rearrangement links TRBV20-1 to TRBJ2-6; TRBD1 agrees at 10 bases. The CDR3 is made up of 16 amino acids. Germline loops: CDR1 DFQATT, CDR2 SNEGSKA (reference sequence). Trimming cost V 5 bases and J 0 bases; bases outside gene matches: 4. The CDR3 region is CSAGTGANSGANVLTF. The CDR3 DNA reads TGCAGTGCTGGGACAGGGGCCAACTCTGGGGCCAACGTCCTGACTTTC.

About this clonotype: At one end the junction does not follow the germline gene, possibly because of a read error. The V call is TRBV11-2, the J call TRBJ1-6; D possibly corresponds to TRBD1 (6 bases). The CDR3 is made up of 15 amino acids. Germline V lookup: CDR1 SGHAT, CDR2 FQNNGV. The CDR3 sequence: CARKRQVSYNSPLRF. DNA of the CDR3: TGTGCCCGCAAACGACAGGTCTCCTATAATTCACCCCTCCGCTTT.

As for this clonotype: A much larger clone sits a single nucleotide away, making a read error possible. CDR3 DNA: TGCGCCACCAGCTACTACGGGAGGGACAGAGATACGCACTATTTT. Its protein is CATSYYGRDRDTHYF. The chain carries TRBV4-1 and TRBJ2-3, with D maybe TRBD2 (8 bases). Germline CDR1 is MGHRA and CDR2 is YSYEKL. The CDR3 sequence is 15 residues long.

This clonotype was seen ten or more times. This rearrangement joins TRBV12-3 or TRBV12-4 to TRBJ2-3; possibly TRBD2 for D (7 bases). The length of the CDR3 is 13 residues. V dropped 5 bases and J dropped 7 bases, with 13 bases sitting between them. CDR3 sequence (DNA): TGTGCCAGCAGTATGGCGGGGGCGAATACGCAGTATTTT. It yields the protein CASSMAGANTQYF.

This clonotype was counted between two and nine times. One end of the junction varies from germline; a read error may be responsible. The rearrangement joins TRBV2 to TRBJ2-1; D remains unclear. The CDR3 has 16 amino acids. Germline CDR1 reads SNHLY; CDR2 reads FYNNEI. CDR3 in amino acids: CASSEALGQLYNEQFF. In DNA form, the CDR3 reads TGTGCCAGCAGTGAAGCCCTGGGCCAACTTTACAATGAACAGTTCTTC.

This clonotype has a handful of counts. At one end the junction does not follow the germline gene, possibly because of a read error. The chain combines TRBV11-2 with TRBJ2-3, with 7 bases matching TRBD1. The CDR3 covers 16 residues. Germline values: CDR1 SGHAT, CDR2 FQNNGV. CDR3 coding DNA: TGCGCCAGCAGCTTAGTTCAACAGGGGCCCACAGATACGCAGTATTTT. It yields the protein CASSLVQQGPTDTQYF.

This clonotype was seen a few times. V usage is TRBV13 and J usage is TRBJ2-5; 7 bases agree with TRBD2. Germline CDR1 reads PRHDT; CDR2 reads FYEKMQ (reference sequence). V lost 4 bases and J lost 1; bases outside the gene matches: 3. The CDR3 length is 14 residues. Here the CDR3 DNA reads TGTGCCAGCAGCTCTGGGAGGGTCCAAGAGACCCAGTACTTC. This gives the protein CASSSGRVQETQYF.

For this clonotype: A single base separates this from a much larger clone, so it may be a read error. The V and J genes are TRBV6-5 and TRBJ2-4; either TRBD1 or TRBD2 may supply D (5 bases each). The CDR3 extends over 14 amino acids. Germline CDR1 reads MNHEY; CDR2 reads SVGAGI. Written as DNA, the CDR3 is TGTGTCAGCAGTTACTCCTCCGGGGCATACATTCAGTACTTC. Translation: CVSSYSSGAYIQYF.

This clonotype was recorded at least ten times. The CDR3 nucleotides read TGTGCCAGCAGCACGGGACTAGACTCCTACAATGAGCAGTTCTTC. Protein: CASSTGLDSYNEQFF. The V gene is TRBV5-4, the J gene TRBJ2-1; 8 bases line up with TRBD2. Germline loops: CDR1 SGHNT, CDR2 YYREEE (reference sequence). V was pared by 4 bases and J by 0 bases, with 3 bases of the junction left unmatched. The CDR3 contains 15 residues. Based on the CDR3 plus reference TRBV5-4 and TRBJ2-1, the full variable domain is ETGVTQSPTHLIKTRGQQVTLRCSSQSGHNTVSWYQQALGQGPQFIFQYYREEENGRGNFPPRFSGLQFPNYSSELNVNALELDDSALYLCASSTGLDSYNEQFFGPGTRLTVL.

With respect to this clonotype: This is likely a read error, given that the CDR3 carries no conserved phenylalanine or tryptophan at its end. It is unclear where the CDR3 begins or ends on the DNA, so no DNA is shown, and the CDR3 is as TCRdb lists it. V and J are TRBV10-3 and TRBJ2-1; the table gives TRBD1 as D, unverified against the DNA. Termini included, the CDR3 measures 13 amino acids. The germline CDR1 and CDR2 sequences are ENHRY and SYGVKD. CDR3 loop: CAIRGTGGVEQFL.

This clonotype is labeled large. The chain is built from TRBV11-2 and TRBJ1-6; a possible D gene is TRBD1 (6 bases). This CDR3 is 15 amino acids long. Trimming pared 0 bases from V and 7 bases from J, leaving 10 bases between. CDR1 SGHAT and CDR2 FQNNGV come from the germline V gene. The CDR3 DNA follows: TGTGCCAGCAGCTTAGACCCGGGGGCCAATTCACCCCTCCACTTT. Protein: CASSLDPGANSPLHF.

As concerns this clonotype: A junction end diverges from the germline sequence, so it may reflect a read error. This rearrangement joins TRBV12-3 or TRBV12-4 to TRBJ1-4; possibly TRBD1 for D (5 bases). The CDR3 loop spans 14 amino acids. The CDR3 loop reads CASSLKQGGEKPFF. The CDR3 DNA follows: TGTGCCAGCAGTTTAAAGCAGGGAGGGGAAAAACCGTTTTTT.

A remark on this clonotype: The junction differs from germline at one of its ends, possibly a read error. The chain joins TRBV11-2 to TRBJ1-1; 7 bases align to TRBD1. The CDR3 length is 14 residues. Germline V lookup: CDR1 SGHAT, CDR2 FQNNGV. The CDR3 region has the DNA TGTGCCAGCAGCTTAAGGGGGCCGGACACTGAAGCCTTCTTT. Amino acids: CASSLRGPDTEAFF.

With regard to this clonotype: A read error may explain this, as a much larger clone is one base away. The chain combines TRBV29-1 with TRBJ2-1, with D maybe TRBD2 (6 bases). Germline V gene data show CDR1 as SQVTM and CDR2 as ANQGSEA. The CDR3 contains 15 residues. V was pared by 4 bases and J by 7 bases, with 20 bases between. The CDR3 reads CSVGDSGVSGNEQFF. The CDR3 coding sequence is TGCAGCGTTGGGGATTCGGGAGTGAGCGGAAATGAGCAGTTCTTC.

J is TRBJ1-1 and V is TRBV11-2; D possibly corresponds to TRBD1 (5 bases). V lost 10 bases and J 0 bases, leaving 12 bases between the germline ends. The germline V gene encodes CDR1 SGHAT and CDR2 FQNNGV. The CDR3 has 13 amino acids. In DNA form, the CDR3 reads TGTGCCAATAGCTCGACAGTGAACACTGAAGCTTTCTTT. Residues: CANSSTVNTEAFF.

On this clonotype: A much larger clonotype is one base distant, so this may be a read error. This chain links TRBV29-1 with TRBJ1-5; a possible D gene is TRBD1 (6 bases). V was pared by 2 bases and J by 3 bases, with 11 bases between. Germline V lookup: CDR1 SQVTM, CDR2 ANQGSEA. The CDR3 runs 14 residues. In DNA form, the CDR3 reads TGCAGCGTTGAAAAACAGGGTACCAATCAGCCCCAGCATTTT. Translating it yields CSVEKQGTNQPQHF.

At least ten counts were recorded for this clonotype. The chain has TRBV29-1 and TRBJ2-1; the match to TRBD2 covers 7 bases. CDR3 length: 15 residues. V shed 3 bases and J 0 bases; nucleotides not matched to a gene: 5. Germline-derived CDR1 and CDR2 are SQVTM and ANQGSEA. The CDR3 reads CSVEASGSSYNEQFF. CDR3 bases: TGCAGCGTTGAGGCTAGCGGAAGCTCCTACAATGAGCAGTTCTTC.

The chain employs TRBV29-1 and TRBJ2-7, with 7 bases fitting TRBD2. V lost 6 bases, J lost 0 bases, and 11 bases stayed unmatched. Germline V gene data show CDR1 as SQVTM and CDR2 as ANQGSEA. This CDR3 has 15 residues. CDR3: CSVGGLTVNSYEQYF. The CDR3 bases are TGCAGCGTCGGGGGACTAACGGTAAACTCCTACGAGCAGTACTTC.

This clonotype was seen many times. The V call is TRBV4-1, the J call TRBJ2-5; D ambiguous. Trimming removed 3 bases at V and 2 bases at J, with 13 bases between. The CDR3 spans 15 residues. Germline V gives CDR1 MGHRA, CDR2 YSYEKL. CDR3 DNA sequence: TGCGCCAGCAGCCACAAAGGACGCCGACAAGAGACCCAGTACTTC. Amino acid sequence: CASSHKGRRQETQYF.

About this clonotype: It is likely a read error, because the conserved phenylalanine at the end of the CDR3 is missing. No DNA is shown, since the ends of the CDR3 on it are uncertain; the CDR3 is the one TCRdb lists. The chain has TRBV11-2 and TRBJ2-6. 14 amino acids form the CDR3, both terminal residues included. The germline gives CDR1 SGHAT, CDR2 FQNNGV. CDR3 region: CASRRNSGANVPTL.

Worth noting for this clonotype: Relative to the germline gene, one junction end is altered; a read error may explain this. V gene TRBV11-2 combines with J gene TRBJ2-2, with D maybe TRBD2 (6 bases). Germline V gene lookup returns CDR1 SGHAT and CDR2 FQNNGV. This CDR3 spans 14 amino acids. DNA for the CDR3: TGTACCGGCAGCTCGGGACCTACAGGCGGGGAGCTGTTTTTC. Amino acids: CTGSSGPTGGELFF.